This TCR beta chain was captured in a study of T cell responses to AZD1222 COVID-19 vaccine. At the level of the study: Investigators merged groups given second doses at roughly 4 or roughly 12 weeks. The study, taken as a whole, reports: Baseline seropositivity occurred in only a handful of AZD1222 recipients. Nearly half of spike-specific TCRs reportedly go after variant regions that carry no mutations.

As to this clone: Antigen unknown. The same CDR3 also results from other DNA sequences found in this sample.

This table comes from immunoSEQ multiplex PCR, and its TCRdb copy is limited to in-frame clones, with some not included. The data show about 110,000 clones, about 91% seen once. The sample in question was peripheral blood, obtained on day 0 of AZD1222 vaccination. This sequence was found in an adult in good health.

CDR3 residues: CASSYSPSGGDNEQFF. The CDR3 DNA reads as TGTGCCAGCAGTTACTCCCCCAGCGGGGGGGACAATGAGCAGTTCTTC. This sequence joins TRBV6-5 and TRBJ2-1; TRBD2 agrees at 10 bases. Losses at the gene ends were 0 bases for V and 5 bases for J; bases not matched to a gene: 4. Germline CDR1 MNHEY, CDR2 SVGAGI. CDR3 size: 16 residues.